This T cell receptor beta chain was recovered during a study of T-cell reconstitution after alpha-beta-depleted transplantation in children. This clonotype was picked up a small number of times. Construction of the TCRbeta library involved unique molecular identifiers. Using its own MiXCR run on the PCR reads, TCRdb lists one record per CDR3 protein. Of around 380,000 distinct CDR3 sequences listed, under 13% are singletons. CDR1 is SEHNR, CDR2 FQNEAQ, per germline (reference sequence). V dropped 2 bases and J dropped 0 bases, with 10 bases sitting between them. The CDR3 totals 15 residues. This TCR was recovered from a human donor who donated a stem cell graft to a child with acute myeloid leukemia. V usage is TRBV7-9 and J usage is TRBJ1-1; weak D call: TRBD1 (6 bases). Sample: PBMCs from the stem cell graft donor, taken from the stem cell graft. CDR3 protein: CASSLKDRVNTEAFF. CDR3 bases: TGTGCCAGCAGCTTAAAGGACAGAGTGAACACTGAAGCTTTCTTT.